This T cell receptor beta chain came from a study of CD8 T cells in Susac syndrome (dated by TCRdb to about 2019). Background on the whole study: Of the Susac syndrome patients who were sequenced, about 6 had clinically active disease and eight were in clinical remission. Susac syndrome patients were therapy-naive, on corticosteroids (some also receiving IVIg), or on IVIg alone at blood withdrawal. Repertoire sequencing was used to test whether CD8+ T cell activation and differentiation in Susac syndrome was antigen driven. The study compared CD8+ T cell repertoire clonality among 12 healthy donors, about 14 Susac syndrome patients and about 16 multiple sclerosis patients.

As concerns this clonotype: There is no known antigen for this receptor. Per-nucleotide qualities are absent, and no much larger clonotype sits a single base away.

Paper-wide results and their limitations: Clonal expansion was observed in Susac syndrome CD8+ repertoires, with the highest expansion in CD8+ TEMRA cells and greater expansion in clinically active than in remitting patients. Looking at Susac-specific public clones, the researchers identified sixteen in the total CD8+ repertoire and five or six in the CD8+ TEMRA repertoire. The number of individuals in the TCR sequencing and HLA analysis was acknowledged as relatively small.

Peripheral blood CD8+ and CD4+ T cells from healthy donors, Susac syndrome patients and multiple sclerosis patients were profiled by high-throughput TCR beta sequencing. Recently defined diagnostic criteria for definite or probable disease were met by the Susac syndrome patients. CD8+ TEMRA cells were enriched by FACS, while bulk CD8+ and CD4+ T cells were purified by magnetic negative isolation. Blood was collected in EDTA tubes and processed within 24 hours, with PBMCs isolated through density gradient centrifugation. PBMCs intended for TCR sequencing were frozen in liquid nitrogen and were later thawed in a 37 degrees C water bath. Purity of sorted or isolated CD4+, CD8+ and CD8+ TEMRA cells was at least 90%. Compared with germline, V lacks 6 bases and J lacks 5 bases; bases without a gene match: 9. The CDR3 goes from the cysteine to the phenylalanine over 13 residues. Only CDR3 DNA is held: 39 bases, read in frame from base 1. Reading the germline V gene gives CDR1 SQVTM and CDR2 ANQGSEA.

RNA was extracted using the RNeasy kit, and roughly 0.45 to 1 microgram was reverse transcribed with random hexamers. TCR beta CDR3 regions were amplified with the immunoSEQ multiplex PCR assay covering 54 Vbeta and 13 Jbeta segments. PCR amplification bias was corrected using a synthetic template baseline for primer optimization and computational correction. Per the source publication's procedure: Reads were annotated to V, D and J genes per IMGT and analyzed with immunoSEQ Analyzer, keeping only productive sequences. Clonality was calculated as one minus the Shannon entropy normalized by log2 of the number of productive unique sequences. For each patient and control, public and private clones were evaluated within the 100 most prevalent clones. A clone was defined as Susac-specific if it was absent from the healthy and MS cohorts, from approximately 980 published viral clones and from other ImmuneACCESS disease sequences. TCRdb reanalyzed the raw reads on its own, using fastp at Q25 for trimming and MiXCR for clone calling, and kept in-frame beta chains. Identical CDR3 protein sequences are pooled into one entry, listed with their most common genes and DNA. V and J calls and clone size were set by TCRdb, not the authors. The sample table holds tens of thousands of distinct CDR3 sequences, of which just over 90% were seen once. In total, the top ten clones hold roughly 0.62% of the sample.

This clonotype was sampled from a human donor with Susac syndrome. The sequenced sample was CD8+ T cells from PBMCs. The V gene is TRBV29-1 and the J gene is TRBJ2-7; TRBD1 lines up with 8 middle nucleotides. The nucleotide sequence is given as TGCAGCGTGGAGAAGGGACAGGCCGACGAGCAGTACTTC. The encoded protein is CSVEKGQADEQYF.